These T cell receptor beta chains were read from a single sample in a study of T cells in Graves' hyperthyroidism and ophthalmopathy. Each CDR3 protein gets one entry after TCRdb re-called the multiplex PCR reads with MiXCR. The top ten clones hold 35% of a sample with under 250,000 distinct CDR3 sequences, roughly 22% of them seen once. Input material: blood. All receptors derive from a woman in her forties with Graves' ophthalmopathy. Each CDR3 is given without its conserved first and last residue.

j_call v_call cdr3_aa
TRBJ2-5 TRBV12-3/TRBV12-4 ASSFSLGAGETQY
TRBJ1-5 TRBV6-5 ASRTDPSNQPQH
TRBJ2-7 TRBV5-1 ASKEVASYEQY
TRBJ1-5 TRBV6-1 ASSLRGMSNQPQH
TRBJ2-5 TRBV20-1 SATGLEETQY
TRBJ1-6 TRBV28 ASLPGQGNSPLH
TRBJ1-1 TRBV28 ASSYQQGGTEAF
TRBJ2-2 TRBV28 ASSSQGEGGTGELF
TRBJ2-7 TRBV20-1 SARDIGWVYEQY
TRBJ2-2 TRBV5-1 ASSRGEDTGELF
TRBJ2-4 TRBV18 ASSTSLTGGANIQY
TRBJ2-7 TRBV5-1 ASSFGRSGYEQY
TRBJ2-7 TRBV29-1 SVTFGGGGVKQY
TRBJ1-2 TRBV30 AWIRTGGVGGYT
TRBJ2-7 TRBV6-5 ASMGGTSYEQY
TRBJ2-7 TRBV12-3/TRBV12-4 ASSPETSGIREQY
TRBJ1-2 TRBV30 AWNRWGRRDYGYT
TRBJ1-3 TRBV6-1 ASSHPGGNTIY
TRBJ1-1 TRBV7-9 ASSLSRLNTEAF
TRBJ1-5 TRBV19 ASNRRGSLQPQH
TRBJ2-5 TRBV30 AWSVDTHLWRETETQY
TRBJ2-7 TRBV28 ASTELAGGPSYEQY
TRBJ2-7 TRBV19 ASSITGKPYEQY
TRBJ2-4 TRBV30 AWGTLAKNIQY
TRBJ1-3 TRBV6-1 ATSHLGLGNTIS
TRBJ1-5 TRBV6-1 ASSERAGLYSNQPQH
TRBJ2-4 TRBV6-5 ASSYSDRDPKNIQY
TRBJ2-7 TRBV9 ASSTGTGNLGSYEQY
TRBJ2-7 TRBV7-8 ASSLEAGERIKPYEQY
TRBJ2-2 TRBV6-5 ASSLELAGELF
TRBJ1-1 TRBV11-2 ASSFGEHTEAF
TRBJ2-7 TRBV6-2/TRBV6-3 ASSYSRTRAGKEYEQY
TRBJ1-1 TRBV18 ASSPQRGRTEAF
TRBJ2-5 TRBV14 ASSQVSGLGPRAQY
TRBJ2-4 TRBV5-1 ASSPGLATAKNIQY
TRBJ2-7 TRBV29-1 SVEEWGSGGKEY
TRBJ2-5 TRBV12-3/TRBV12-4 ASRGTGPQETQY
TRBJ2-6 TRBV6-1 ASSEKGLSGANVLT
TRBJ1-1 TRBV29-1 SVWGGGNTEAF
TRBJ1-3 TRBV12-3/TRBV12-4 ASSLTGVSGNTIY
TRBJ2-5 TRBV27 ASSPPTRETQY
TRBJ2-5 TRBV6-1 ASSRTGGPGGETQY
TRBJ2-5 TRBV29-1 SVAPTYPETQY
TRBJ2-5 TRBV20-1 SAARAGGQETQY
TRBJ2-7 TRBV6-1 ANSELYEQS
TRBJ2-2 TRBV11-1 ASSLIRGGELF
TRBJ2-7 TRBV29-1 SVVLQGRGLTYEQY
TRBJ2-2 TRBV24-1 ATSDPTDRPTGELF
TRBJ1-2 TRBV12-3/TRBV12-4 ASSRGRNYGYI
TRBJ1-5 TRBV19 ASSGTVGSNQPQH
TRBJ2-7 TRBV20-1 SATGDQGYEQY
TRBJ1-1 TRBV6-2/TRBV6-3 ASSYSGGSGTGATEAF